These 18 T cell receptor beta chains were sequenced from one sample in a study of tumor-infiltrating lymphocytes in primary liver carcinoma (dated by TCRdb to 2016 to 2017). RNA from unsorted whole blood was extracted with TRIzol reagent, and germline DNA was obtained with the DNeasy Blood & Tissue kit. Sequenced on an Illumina HiSeq 2500. TCRbeta-specific cDNA was reverse-transcribed from 500 ng total RNA using a constant-region primer and ProtoScript II reverse transcriptase. Construction of the TCRbeta libraries relied on three nested rounds of multiplex PCR, following a slightly modified ARM-PCR procedure. Multiplex TRBV1-TRBV30 forward primers and a Cbeta reverse primer were used in the first two PCR rounds, each of which was run for 10 cycles. Using fastp at Q25 and MiXCR, TCRdb reprocessed the public reads and kept productive beta chains. Rows are unified per CDR3 protein, each entry keeping the most common DNA and genes. The table for this sample lists 300,000 to 400,000 distinct CDR3 sequences; more than 55% of them were counted only once. The leading ten clones occupy roughly 9% of the sample.

The sample taken for sequencing was peripheral blood. The receptors originated from a man in his forties or fifties with primary liver carcinoma and hepatitis B virus infection.

A few counts support this clonotype. V usage is TRBV14 and J usage is TRBJ2-3; D may correspond to TRBD1 or TRBD2 (5 bases each). CDR1 is SGHDN and CDR2 is FVKESK in the germline V gene. V lost 2 bases and J lost 11, with 17 bases in between. CDR3 size: 14 residues. The CDR3 sequence: CASSQLGTLGVQYF. CDR3 bases: TGTGCCAGCAGCCAACTAGGGACCCTTGGTGTGCAGTATTTT. Using reference TRBV14 and TRBJ2-3 for the parts outside the CDR3, the full variable domain is EAGVTQFPSHSVIEKGQTVTLRCDPISGHDNLYWYRRVMGKEIKFLLHFVKESKQDESGMPNNRFLAERTGGTYSTLKVQPAELEDSGVYFCASSQLGTLGVQYFGPGTRLTVL.

The table lists this clonotype with a few counts. The CDR3 region is CASSLWGNQVEEQYF. Written as DNA, the CDR3 is TGTGCCAGCAGTTTATGGGGAAACCAAGTGGAAGAGCAGTACTTC. The chain employs TRBV28 and TRBJ2-7; the D is unclear. CDR1 is MDHEN and CDR2 is SYDVKM in the germline V gene. This CDR3 region has 15 residues. Trimming left V 0 bases short and J 7 bases short, with 16 bases between.

This clonotype was observed a handful of times. A much larger clonotype is one base distant, so this may be a read error. The chain uses TRBV12-3 or TRBV12-4 and TRBJ2-7; 8 bases agree with TRBD2. V gave up 1 base and J gave up 9 bases; unmatched junction bases: 5. CDR3 length equals 13 residues. CDR3 protein: CASSLEAGGGQYF. Here the CDR3 DNA reads TGTGCCAGCAGTTTAGAGGCGGGAGGCGGGCAGTACTTC.

This clonotype was detected many times. The chain carries TRBV5-4 and TRBJ2-5, with 7 bases aligning to TRBD1. The germline V gene encodes CDR1 SGHNT and CDR2 YYREEE (reference sequence). This CDR3 is built from 13 residues. J was trimmed by 5 bases and V by 0 bases; bases with no gene match: 1. The CDR3 is CASSLGRGETQYF. In DNA form, the CDR3 reads TGTGCCAGCAGCTTGGGCAGGGGGGAGACCCAGTACTTC.

For this clonotype: A much larger clone is a single base away; this may be a read error. This chain uses TRBV6-2 or TRBV6-3 with TRBJ2-7; weak D call: TRBD1 (6 bases). The CDR3 totals 13 residues. CDR1 and CDR2 from the germline V gene are MNHEY and SVGEGT. The germline V and J ends were trimmed by 7 bases and 3 bases, with 13 bases remaining between them. CDR3 region: CASTLAGVYEQYF. CDR3 DNA: TGTGCCAGCACCTTGGCAGGGGTCTACGAGCAGTACTTC.

About this clonotype itself: A much larger clone differs by one base, so this may be a read error. The rearrangement uses TRBV6-5 and TRBJ2-2; D remains ambiguous. The CDR3 length is 11 residues. Germline V gene sequence: CDR1 MNHEY, CDR2 SVGAGI. In nucleotides, the CDR3 is TGTGCCGGCAGTTACGTCGGGGAGCTGTTTTTT. Translated: CAGSYVGELFF.

With respect to this clonotype: Just one base apart from a much larger clone, this may be a read error. The V and J genes are TRBV4-1 and TRBJ2-1, with D unresolved. The CDR3 covers 13 residues. The germline V gene has CDR1 MGHRA and CDR2 YSYEKL. The CDR3 sequence is CARSQDLGRLRFF. CDR3 in DNA: TGCGCCAGGAGCCAAGATCTCGGGCGCCTTCGGTTCTTC.

The sample holds a few counts of this clonotype. This rearrangement joins TRBV5-1 to TRBJ2-7, with D perhaps given as TRBD1 or TRBD2 (5 bases each). The V and J ends lost 5 bases and 6 bases respectively, with 21 bases between them. This CDR3 comprises 15 residues. Germline-derived CDR1 and CDR2 are SGHRS and YFSETQ. This CDR3 reads CASRLRPGTSGEQYF. The DNA for the CDR3 is TGCGCCAGCAGACTTAGACCCGGGACCTCTGGCGAGCAGTACTTC. The whole variable domain, remainder taken from reference TRBV5-1 and TRBJ2-7, is KAGVTQTPRYLIKTRGQQVTLSCSPISGHRSVSWYQQTPGQGLQFLFEYFSETQRNKGNFPGRFSGRQFSNSRSEMNVSTLELGDSALYLCASRLRPGTSGEQYFGPGTRLTVT.

This clonotype has just a few counts. The CDR3, as DNA: TGTGCCAGCAGCTTATACTTAGCGGGGGCAGATACGCAGTATTTT. Translated, it gives CASSLYLAGADTQYF. This chain links TRBV7-2 with TRBJ2-3, with TRBD2 matching 9 bases. The CDR3 sequence is 15 residues long. The V gene end was trimmed by 2 bases and the J gene end by 4 bases; junction bases not matched to a gene: 4. Looked up from germline, CDR1 is SGHTA and CDR2 is FQGNSA.

This clonotype is medium-sized in the sample. The V call is TRBV11-1, the J call TRBJ2-7; no firm D call. The CDR3 contains 14 residues. CDR1 and CDR2 from the germline V gene are SGHAT and FQDESV (reference sequence). V gave up 3 bases and J gave up 6 bases, with 15 bases separating them. The chain's CDR3 is CASSFSTGFAEQYF. CDR3 sequence (DNA): TGTGCCAGCAGCTTTTCGACCGGCTTTGCCGAGCAGTACTTC.

The sample holds many counts of this clonotype. This chain uses TRBV5-4 with TRBJ2-3; possible D gene TRBD1, 6 bases. V was clipped by 3 bases and J by 0 bases, with 8 bases between them. Germline lookup yields CDR1 SGHNT and CDR2 YYREEE (reference sequence). The length of the CDR3 is 14 residues. CDR3 sequence: CASSSGHSTDTQYF. CDR3 in DNA: TGTGCCAGCAGCTCGGGACATAGCACAGATACGCAGTATTTT.

Remarks on this clonotype: A single base separates this from a much larger clone, so it may be a read error. CDR3: CASRSGTSGFYEQFF. The CDR3, as DNA: TGTGCCAGCAGGTCCGGGACTAGCGGATTTTACGAGCAGTTCTTC. This chain joins TRBV6-5 and TRBJ2-7; 11 bases line up with TRBD2. The J call may not be correct, given that the DNA end is closer to TRBJ2-1. Germline lookup yields CDR1 MNHEY and CDR2 SVGAGI. The CDR3 sequence is 15 residues long.

This clonotype was detected many times. V usage is TRBV11-2 and J usage is TRBJ2-6; D may be TRBD1 or TRBD2 (5 bases each). CDR3 length equals 20 residues. The ends were cut back, 3 bases at V and 2 bases at J, with 23 bases in the middle. Germline assignment: CDR1 SGHAT and CDR2 FQNNGV. CDR3 nucleotide sequence: TGTGCCAGCAGCTTCCGGGGCGATAGGGGTAGAGCCACTGGGGCCAACGTCCTGACTTTC. Its protein is CASSFRGDRGRATGANVLTF.

As regards this clonotype: One base away lies a much larger clone, so this may be a sequencing read error. The V gene is TRBV6-5, the J gene TRBJ1-2; D not resolved. The CDR3 is 15 amino acids. Trimming took off 1 base at V and 0 bases at J, with 9 bases between the two ends. CDR1 and CDR2 (germline): MNHEY, SVGAGI. The CDR3 DNA reads TGTGCCAGCAGTTACTTTCGGGCAGCTAACTATGGCTACACCTTC. Protein product: CASSYFRAANYGYTF.

This clonotype was recorded once. The germline gene is not matched at one end of the junction; a read error may be the cause. The chain uses TRBV7-9 and TRBJ2-3; no firm D call. The length of the CDR3 is 12 residues. The germline CDR1 and CDR2 sequences are SEHNR and FQNEAQ (reference sequence). The CDR3: CASSPITDMQYF. CDR3 in DNA: TGTGCCAGCAGCCCAATCACAGATATGCAGTATTTT.

With regard to this clonotype: The final CDR3 position lacks the conserved phenylalanine or tryptophan, pointing to a likely read error. The chain employs TRBV28 and TRBJ2-7, with D tentatively TRBD1 (5 bases). There are 13 residues in the CDR3. Germline CDR1 and CDR2: MDHEN and SYDVKM. For the CDR3, the DNA is TGTACCAGCAGCCGACAGAACTCCTACGAGCAGTACATC. Its translation is CTSSRQNSYEQYI.

With regard to this clonotype: Compared with germline, one end of the junction differs, possibly owing to a read error. The genes are TRBV7-8 and TRBJ2-5; D gene uncertain. Germline loops: CDR1 SGHVS, CDR2 FQNEAQ. The CDR3 has 17 amino acids. The DNA of the CDR3 is TGTCCCAGCAGCTTATCGGCGGCTATGCGGTTCCAAGAGACCCAGTACTTC. Protein sequence: CPSSLSAAMRFQETQYF.

In its sample, this clonotype was seen a few times. The chain has TRBV28 and TRBJ1-5; D is unclear. Germline V gene lookup returns CDR1 MDHEN and CDR2 SYDVKM. Trimming took off 5 bases at V and 4 bases at J, with 12 bases between the two ends. This CDR3 spans 14 amino acids. The CDR3 reads CASSRTQGNQPQHF. The CDR3 DNA follows: TGTGCCAGCAGTAGGACCCAAGGGAATCAGCCCCAGCATTTT. Filled out from reference TRBV28 and TRBJ1-5, the complete variable domain reads DVKVTQSSRYLVKRTGEKVFLECVQDMDHENMFWYRQDPGLGLRLIYFSYDVKMKEKGDIPEGYSVSREKKERFSLILESASTNQTSMYLCASSRTQGNQPQHFGDGTRLSIL.